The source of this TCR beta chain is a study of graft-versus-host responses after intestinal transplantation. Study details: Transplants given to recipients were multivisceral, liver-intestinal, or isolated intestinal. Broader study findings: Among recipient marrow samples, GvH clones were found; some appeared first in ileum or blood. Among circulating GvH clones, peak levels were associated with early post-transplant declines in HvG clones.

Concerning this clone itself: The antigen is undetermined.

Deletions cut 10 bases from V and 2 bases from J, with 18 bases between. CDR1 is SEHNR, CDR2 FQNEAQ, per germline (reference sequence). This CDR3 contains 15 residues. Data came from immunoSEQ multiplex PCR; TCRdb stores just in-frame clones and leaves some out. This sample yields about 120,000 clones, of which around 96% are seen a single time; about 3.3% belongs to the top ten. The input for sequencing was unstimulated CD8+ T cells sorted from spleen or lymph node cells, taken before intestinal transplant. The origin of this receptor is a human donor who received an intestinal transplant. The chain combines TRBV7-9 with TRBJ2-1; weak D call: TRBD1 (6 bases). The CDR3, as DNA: TGTGCCACCTTATTGGTACAGGGAACCTACAATGAGCAGTTCTTC. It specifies CATLLVQGTYNEQFF.